The 15 T cell receptor beta chains given below trace back to one sample, sequenced in a study of blood T cell repertoires in COVID-19 (TCRdb year 2020). Library preparation employed the immunoSEQ multiplex PCR assay. Entries here come from immuneACCESS through TCRdb and include only in-frame sequences with V and J called. Some clones fail to appear in such tables; in the studies checked, an unresolved V gene covers under half of the shortfall, and the cause of the remainder is unknown. A total of 350,000 to 400,000 clones appear in this sample, 85% to 90% of them only once. The leading ten clones occupy less than 2% of the sample. The specimen was PBMCs or T cells enriched from blood (not recorded which). Receptors were obtained from a woman aged 25 to 39 who had recovered from COVID-19.

This clone was seen a single time. The rearrangement uses TRBV29-1 and TRBJ1-2; 8 positions agree with TRBD1. Trimming took 6 bases from V and 4 from J; bases not matched to a gene: 10. The CDR3 runs to 14 residues. Germline V gene sequence: CDR1 SQVTM, CDR2 ANQGSEA. The CDR3 loop is CSVWGTGSSYGYTF. The CDR3 DNA sequence: TGCAGCGTATGGGGGACAGGCTCTAGCTATGGCTACACCTTC.

J is TRBJ2-7 and V is TRBV4-2, with D unclear. The V gene lost 6 bases and the J gene lost 0 bases, with 12 bases spanning the gap. This CDR3 is 14 amino acids long. In germline, CDR1 is LGHNA, CDR2 YNFKEQ. Written as DNA, the CDR3 is TGTGCCAGCAGTCAGAGGATAGGCTCCTACGAGCAGTACTTC. As protein: CASSQRIGSYEQYF.

The chain is built from TRBV19 and TRBJ1-5; 7 nucleotides match TRBD1. Per the germline V gene, CDR1 is LNHDA and CDR2 is SQIVND (reference sequence). There are 15 residues in the CDR3. The V and J ends lost 5 bases and 7 bases, in that order; junction bases with no gene match: 11. The CDR3 is CASSDTGQVRQPQHF. The DNA of the CDR3 is TGTGCCAGTAGTGACACAGGACAGGTCCGACAGCCCCAGCATTTT.

The chain joins TRBV7-9 to TRBJ1-1, with 10 bases identical to TRBD1. V trimming: 4 bases; J trimming: 10 bases; junction bases outside the gene matches: 3. CDR3 length equals 12 residues. The germline V gene encodes CDR1 SEHNR and CDR2 FQNEAQ (reference sequence). The CDR3 DNA is TGTGCCAGCAGCTGGGGGGACAGGGGAGCTTTCTTT. It encodes CASSWGDRGAFF.

The genes are TRBV25-1 and TRBJ1-6, with no clear D. V was cut by 4 bases and J by 0 bases, with 7 bases left in between. This CDR3 has 15 residues. The germline gives CDR1 MGHDK, CDR2 SYGVNS. CDR3 protein: CASSGPGSYNSPLHF. Here the CDR3 DNA reads TGTGCCAGCAGTGGTCCCGGCTCCTATAATTCACCCCTCCACTTT. Full variable domain (missing parts from reference TRBV25-1 and TRBJ1-6): EADIYQTPRYLVIGTGKKITLECSQTMGHDKMYWYQQDPGMELHLIHYSYGVNSTEKGDLSSESTVSRIRTEHFPLTLESARPSHTSQYLCASSGPGSYNSPLHFGNGTRLTVT.

The chain recombines TRBV5-1 with TRBJ1-6; tentatively, D is TRBD1 (5 bases). CDR3 size: 17 residues. Deletions cut 0 bases from V and 6 bases from J, with 16 bases between. Germline V gives CDR1 SGHRS, CDR2 YFSETQ. CDR3 sequence: CASSLAQHLQGNSPLHF. The CDR3 bases are TGCGCCAGCAGCTTGGCTCAACACCTCCAGGGTAATTCACCCCTCCACTTT.

The V and J genes are TRBV7-3 and TRBJ2-2, with 8 bases identical to TRBD1. CDR3 length: 16 amino acids. Germline lookup yields CDR1 SGHTA and CDR2 FQGTGA. J gave up 4 bases and V 4 bases, and 8 bases lay outside the gene matches. The CDR3: CASSSPTGAGTGELFF. The CDR3 DNA follows: TGTGCCAGCAGCTCACCGACAGGGGCGGGCACCGGGGAGCTGTTTTTT.

This chain links TRBV9 with TRBJ2-3; D might be TRBD2 (5 bases). CDR1 and CDR2 from the germline V gene are SGDLS and YYNGEE. CDR3 length equals 16 residues. V lost 3 bases and J 3 bases, leaving 17 bases between the germline ends. Here the CDR3 reads CASSALGSSGTDTQYF. The DNA of the CDR3 is TGTGCCAGCAGCGCTCTAGGTTCTTCGGGAACAGATACGCAGTATTTT.

This rearrangement joins TRBV30 to TRBJ1-1; TRBD1 agrees at 7 bases. J lost 5 bases, V lost 6 bases, and 6 bases had no gene match. Germline lookup yields CDR1 GTSNPN and CDR2 SVGIG (reference sequence). The CDR3 is 12 residues long. The CDR3 spells CACYTGVTEAFF. Here the CDR3 DNA reads TGTGCCTGTTATACAGGGGTGACTGAAGCTTTCTTT.

This clone was found once. The chain employs TRBV10-3 and TRBJ2-7; TRBD1 might be the D (5 bases). Germline loops: CDR1 ENHRY, CDR2 SYGVKD. The CDR3 totals 13 residues. V lost 10 bases and J 4 bases, leaving 17 bases between the germline ends. This CDR3 is CATRAGAAYEQYF. CDR3 DNA sequence: TGTGCCACCAGGGCAGGTGCCGCGTACGAGCAGTACTTC.

This sequence joins TRBV18 and TRBJ1-5, with unresolved D. CDR1 is KGHSH, CDR2 LQKENI, per germline. The CDR3 runs to 14 residues. Trimming removed 0 bases from V and 3 bases from J, with 6 bases in between. The CDR3 loop reads CASSPPGDNQPQHF. The CDR3 DNA follows: TGTGCCAGCTCACCACCCGGGGACAATCAGCCCCAGCATTTT.

The V gene is TRBV27, the J gene TRBJ2-7, with D perhaps matching TRBD2 (6 bases). This CDR3 has 16 residues. V lost 3 bases, J lost 3 bases, and 18 bases lay in between. Germline V CDR1 and CDR2: MNHEY, SMNVEV (reference sequence). The DNA of the CDR3 is TGTGCCAGCAGTTTCCAACCTCGGGGGAGTCTCTACGAGCAGTACTTC. Translated, it gives CASSFQPRGSLYEQYF.

About this clone itself: The sample carries other DNA sequences with the same CDR3. The chain has TRBV19 and TRBJ2-6; perhaps TRBD1 as D (6 bases). The V and J ends lost 2 bases and 0 bases respectively, with 8 bases between them. The CDR3 has 16 amino acids. Germline V CDR1 and CDR2: LNHDA, SQIVND (reference sequence). CDR3: CASSIRGGSGANVLTF. The CDR3 DNA reads as TGTGCCAGTAGTATAAGAGGGGGCTCTGGGGCCAACGTCCTGACTTTC.

J is TRBJ1-4 and V is TRBV7-9; TRBD1 is a possible D gene (6 bases). The V gene lost 5 bases and the J gene lost 5 bases, with 12 bases spanning the gap. The germline V gene has CDR1 SEHNR and CDR2 FQNEAQ (reference sequence). This CDR3 has 14 residues. The CDR3 DNA reads as TGTGCCAGCAGCCAAGGACAGTTAAATGAAAAACTGTTTTTT. This codes for CASSQGQLNEKLFF. Full variable domain (missing parts from reference TRBV7-9 and TRBJ1-4): DTGVSQNPRHKITKRGQNVTFRCDPISEHNRLYWYRQTLGQGPEFLTYFQNEAQLEKSRLLSDRFSAERPKGSFSTLEIQRTEQGDSAMYLCASSQGQLNEKLFFGSGTQLSVL.

This clone was counted only a few times. The rearrangement joins TRBV30 to TRBJ2-3, with 8 bases fitting TRBD1. CDR1 GTSNPN and CDR2 SVGIG come from the germline V gene (reference sequence). This CDR3 spans 15 amino acids. The V gene end was trimmed by 5 bases and the J gene end by 0 bases; junction bases not matched to a gene: 7. The CDR3 region is CAWDYTGGSTDTQYF. In nucleotides, the CDR3 is TGTGCCTGGGACTACACAGGGGGGAGCACAGATACGCAGTATTTT.